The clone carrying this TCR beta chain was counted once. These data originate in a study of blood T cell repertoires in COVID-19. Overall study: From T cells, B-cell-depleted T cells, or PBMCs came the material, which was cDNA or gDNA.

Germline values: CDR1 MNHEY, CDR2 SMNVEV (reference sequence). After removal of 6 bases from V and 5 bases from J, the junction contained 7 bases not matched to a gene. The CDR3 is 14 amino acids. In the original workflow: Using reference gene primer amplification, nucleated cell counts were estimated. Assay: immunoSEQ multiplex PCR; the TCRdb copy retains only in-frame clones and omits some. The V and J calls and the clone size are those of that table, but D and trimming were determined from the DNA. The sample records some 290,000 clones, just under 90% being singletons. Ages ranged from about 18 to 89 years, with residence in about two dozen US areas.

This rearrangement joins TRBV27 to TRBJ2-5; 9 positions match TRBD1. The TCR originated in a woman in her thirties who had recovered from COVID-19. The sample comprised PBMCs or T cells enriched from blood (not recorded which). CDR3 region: CASRPGQGWETQYF. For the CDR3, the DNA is TGTGCCAGCAGACCGGGACAGGGCTGGGAGACCCAGTACTTC.